These T cell receptor beta chains were read from a single sample in a study of cytomegalovirus exposure and HLA in healthy donors. Produced via immunoSEQ multiplex PCR; TCRdb's table is partial and in-frame only. The table shows more than 95,000 clones, with more than 70% occurring only once. The sample consisted of PBMCs. Receptors were obtained from a man younger than 45 in good health and CMV-seronegative. CDR3s leave out the opening cysteine and the closing phenylalanine or tryptophan. Each record gives: V gene, J gene, CDR3 protein.

V gene: TRBV2
J gene: TRBJ1-1
CDR3 protein: ASRTGGWDTEAF

V gene: TRBV6-4
J gene: TRBJ2-5
CDR3 protein: ASSSPGQGFCLQETQY

V gene: TRBV28
J gene: TRBJ2-3
CDR3 protein: ATISGLRMY

V gene: TRBV28
J gene: TRBJ1-2
CDR3 protein: ASSSPWRPAGYGYT

V gene: TRBV28
J gene: TRBJ1-6
CDR3 protein: ASSLFTSGSPLH

V gene: TRBV5-6
J gene: TRBJ2-3
CDR3 protein: ASSSYFLGTSASTDTQY

V gene: TRBV5-1
J gene: TRBJ1-1
CDR3 protein: ASSRGGEGGTEAF

V gene: TRBV7-9
J gene: TRBJ2-7
CDR3 protein: ASSPIGRDYEQY

V gene: TRBV4-2
J gene: TRBJ2-3
CDR3 protein: ASSQDLRGPKY

V gene: TRBV7-2
J gene: TRBJ1-1
CDR3 protein: ASSLVNWNTEAF

V gene: TRBV29-1
J gene: TRBJ2-3
CDR3 protein: SVERTGRADTQY

V gene: TRBV29-1
J gene: TRBJ2-1
CDR3 protein: SVGLGTHSYNEQF

V gene: TRBV5-1
J gene: TRBJ2-7
CDR3 protein: ASSLVVGGSYEQY

V gene: TRBV5-5
J gene: TRBJ1-2
CDR3 protein: ASSLTGEDGYT

V gene: TRBV7-2
J gene: TRBJ1-1
CDR3 protein: ASSLNGQNTEAF

V gene: TRBV6-5
J gene: TRBJ1-2
CDR3 protein: ASWGGSRRGYT

V gene: TRBV28
J gene: TRBJ1-5
CDR3 protein: ASRQPGGSNQPQH

V gene: TRBV5-6
J gene: TRBJ2-3
CDR3 protein: ASSWTGGMSTDTQY

V gene: TRBV6-5
J gene: TRBJ2-7
CDR3 protein: ATNQRGDRTYEQY

V gene: TRBV4-3
J gene: TRBJ1-6
CDR3 protein: ASSPRQGVNSPLH

V gene: TRBV7-8
J gene: TRBJ2-1
CDR3 protein: ASNLVAGAPSYNEQF

V gene: TRBV7-9
J gene: TRBJ2-5
CDR3 protein: ASSSSETSRPYQETQY

V gene: TRBV30
J gene: TRBJ1-4
CDR3 protein: AWRGGQGATNEKLF

V gene: TRBV29-1
J gene: TRBJ1-1
CDR3 protein: SVETFPNTEAF

V gene: TRBV7-7
J gene: TRBJ2-2
CDR3 protein: ASSLASSGELF

V gene: TRBV15
J gene: TRBJ2-7
CDR3 protein: ATSRDVWGDYEQY

V gene: TRBV6-1
J gene: TRBJ1-2
CDR3 protein: ANSLGGAYGYT

V gene: TRBV30
J gene: TRBJ2-5
CDR3 protein: AWSPGLGSETQY

V gene: TRBV5-1
J gene: TRBJ2-7
CDR3 protein: ASSTSRDSPSYEQY

V gene: TRBV27
J gene: TRBJ2-7
CDR3 protein: ASSPFGGTGYEQY

V gene: TRBV4-1
J gene: TRBJ1-5
CDR3 protein: ASSLMTGLGNQPQH

V gene: TRBV2
J gene: TRBJ2-7
CDR3 protein: ASSRDRGNDEQY

V gene: TRBV6-1
J gene: TRBJ1-2
CDR3 protein: ASSEAGRSDF

V gene: TRBV11-2
J gene: TRBJ2-4
CDR3 protein: ASSLGGGNIQY

V gene: TRBV7-9
J gene: TRBJ2-7
CDR3 protein: ASSLGRGVSGEQY

V gene: TRBV4-2
J gene: TRBJ2-3
CDR3 protein: ASSQDRLAGEGDTQY

V gene: TRBV15
J gene: TRBJ2-7
CDR3 protein: ATSRDRGSAWEQY

V gene: TRBV29-1
J gene: TRBJ1-2
CDR3 protein: SVVPRLQNYGYT

V gene: TRBV9
J gene: TRBJ2-2
CDR3 protein: ASSVEGGANTGELF

V gene: TRBV7-9
J gene: TRBJ1-4
CDR3 protein: ASSLVENEKLF

V gene: TRBV6-1
J gene: TRBJ2-3
CDR3 protein: ASSELPSGVSTDTQY

V gene: TRBV28
J gene: TRBJ1-1
CDR3 protein: ASSLRSSGPNTEAF

V gene: TRBV4-1
J gene: TRBJ2-7
CDR3 protein: ASSHLKGTEAYEQY